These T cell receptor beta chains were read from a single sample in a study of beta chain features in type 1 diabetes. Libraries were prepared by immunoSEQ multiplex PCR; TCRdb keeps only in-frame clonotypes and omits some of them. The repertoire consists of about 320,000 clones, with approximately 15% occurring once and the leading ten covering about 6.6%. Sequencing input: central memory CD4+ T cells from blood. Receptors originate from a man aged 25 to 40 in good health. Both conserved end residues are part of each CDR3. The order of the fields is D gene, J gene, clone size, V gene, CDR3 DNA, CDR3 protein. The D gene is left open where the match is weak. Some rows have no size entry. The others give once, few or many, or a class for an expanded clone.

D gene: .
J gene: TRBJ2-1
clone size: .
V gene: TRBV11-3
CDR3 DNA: TGTGCCAGCAGCGCCCAAACTGAGGTGTACAATGAGCAGTTCTTC
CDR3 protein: CASSAQTEVYNEQFF

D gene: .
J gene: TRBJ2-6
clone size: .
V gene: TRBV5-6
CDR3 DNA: TGTGCCAGCAGCCACACCAGGGGTAGTGTATCTGGGACCAACGTCCTGACTTTC
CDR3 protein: CASSHTRGSVSGTNVLTF

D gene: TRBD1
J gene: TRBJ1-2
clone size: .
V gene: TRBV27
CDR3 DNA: TGTGCCAGCAGTCCCAGGGGGGGAACCTATGGCTACACCTTC
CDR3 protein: CASSPRGGTYGYTF

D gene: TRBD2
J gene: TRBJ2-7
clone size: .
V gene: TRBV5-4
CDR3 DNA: TGTGCCAGCAGCTTGGGTAGCGGGGTCTACGAGCAGTACTTC
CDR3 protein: CASSLGSGVYEQYF

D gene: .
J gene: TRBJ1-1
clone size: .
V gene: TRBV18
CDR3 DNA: TGTGCCAGCTCACCCCCCCAGACATTGAACACTGAAGCTTTCTTT
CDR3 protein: CASSPPQTLNTEAFF

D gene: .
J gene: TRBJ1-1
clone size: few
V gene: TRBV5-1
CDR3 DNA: TGCGCCAGCAGCTTGATGGACGGCTCCGAAGCTTTCTTT
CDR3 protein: CASSLMDGSEAFF

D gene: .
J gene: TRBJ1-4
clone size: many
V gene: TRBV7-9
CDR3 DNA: TGTGCCAGCAGCCGTTTCCAGGGAGGGGAAAAACTGTTTTTT
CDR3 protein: CASSRFQGGEKLFF

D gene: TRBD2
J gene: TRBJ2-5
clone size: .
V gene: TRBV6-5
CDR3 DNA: TGTGCCAGCAGTTTAAGCGGGAGGATGGAGACCCAGTACTTC
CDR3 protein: CASSLSGRMETQYF

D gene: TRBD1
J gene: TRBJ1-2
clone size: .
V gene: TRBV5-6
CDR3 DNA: TGTGCCACCACTACAGGGGGCCTTGGGTATGGCTACACCTTC
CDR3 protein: CATTTGGLGYGYTF

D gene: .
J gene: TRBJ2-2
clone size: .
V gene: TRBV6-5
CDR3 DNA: TGTGCCAGCATGAACAGGGTGACCGGGGAGCTGTTTTTT
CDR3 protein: CASMNRVTGELFF

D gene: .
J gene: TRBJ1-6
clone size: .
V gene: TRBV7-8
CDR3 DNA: TGTGCCAGCAGCTTAAGGACAGCCGATAATTCACCCCTCCACTTT
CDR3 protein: CASSLRTADNSPLHF

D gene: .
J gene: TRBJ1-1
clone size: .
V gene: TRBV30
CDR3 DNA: TGTGCCTGGAGTGGGCAGTCGAACACTGAAGCTTTCTTT
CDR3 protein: CAWSGQSNTEAFF